The source of this T cell receptor (beta chain) is a study of regulatory T cells in long-lasting Graves disease. Whole-study context: Treatment with antithyroid drugs for over 5 years, together with positive TSH receptor antibodies, meant persistent Graves' disease. Overall study results and limits: Persistent Graves' patients had lower TCR diversity than newly diagnosed ones. There was favoring of TRBV28, TRBJ1-2 and TRBJ2-5 in persistent disease. Newly diagnosed patients shared about a thousand public clonotypes; persistent patients shared a few thousand.

A remark on this clonotype: Its antigen remains unidentified.

Time point reported: persistent/refractory GD, antithyroid drugs over 5 years with positive TRAb. RNA extracted from PBMCs served as the sequencing template. With 0 bases removed from V and 0 bases from J, the gap between germline ends came to 4 bases. Looked up from germline, CDR1 is LGHDT and CDR2 is YNNKEL (reference sequence). The CDR3 runs to 14 residues. Sequencing libraries for TCR beta were prepared with iRepertoire HTBI primers and Arm-PCR of CDR3 regions. One entry per CDR3 protein results from TCRdb running MiXCR on the multiplex PCR reads. Of about 290,000 distinct CDR3 sequences listed, 20% to 25% were seen once; the top ten hold 56%.

This receptor was identified in a female donor with Graves disease. The V and J genes are TRBV3-1 and TRBJ2-3; D remains unclear. The source material was peripheral blood mononuclear cells (PBMCs), sampled when the disease was refractory, from a patient treated with antithyroid drugs. Here the CDR3 DNA reads TGTGCCAGCAGCCAAGATTGGAGCACAGATACGCAGTATTTT. Translating it yields CASSQDWSTDTQYF.